Listed here are 4 T cell receptor beta chains from one sample, sequenced in a study of response to subunit inactivated influenza vaccine. TCRdb passed the RT-PCR reads through MiXCR, listing each CDR3 protein once. The table shows about 190,000 distinct CDR3 sequences, with about an eighth occurring only once. Sequencing used CD8+ T cells sorted from PBMCs, obtained around 5 days after vaccination. The receptors here all came from a man over 45 who received an inactivated influenza vaccine.

In the case of this clonotype: At one boundary the junction diverges from the germline segment, which might be a read error. V gene TRBV3-1 combines with J gene TRBJ2-7; D not resolved. The CDR3 is 14 amino acids. Germline loops: CDR1 LGHDT, CDR2 YNNKEL (reference sequence). CDR3 sequence: CDSSQDLQSYEQYF. As DNA, the CDR3 is TGTGACAGCAGCCAAGATTTACAGTCCTACGAGCAGTACTTC.

The chain uses TRBV11-1 and TRBJ2-3, with TRBD2 identical over 8 bases. The CDR3 extends over 21 amino acids. The V and J ends lost 4 bases and 2 bases, in that order; junction bases with no gene match: 23. CDR1 and CDR2 (germline): SGHAT, FQDESV (reference sequence). The CDR3 nucleotides are TGTGCCAGCAGCTCGACCCTACTGGGCGGGAGGCCCCTATGGAACACAGATACGCAGTATTTT. It yields the protein CASSSTLLGGRPLWNTDTQYF.

The CDR3 sequence is CASSRGTYTEAFF. DNA for the CDR3: TGCGCCAGCAGCCGCGGGACTTACACTGAAGCTTTCTTT. This chain links TRBV4-1 with TRBJ1-1, with D maybe TRBD1 (5 bases). There are 13 residues in the CDR3. Trimming stripped 4 bases from V and 3 bases from J, with 9 bases between. Germline V gene lookup returns CDR1 MGHRA and CDR2 YSYEKL.

This clonotype was observed a few times. The gene calls are TRBV16 and TRBJ2-7; 9 bases match TRBD2. With 3 bases clipped from V and 6 bases from J, the junction kept 3 bases outside the gene matches. The CDR3 has 13 amino acids. The germline gives CDR1 KGHSY, CDR2 FQNENV. As DNA, the CDR3 is TGTGCCAGCAGCCAGGGCGGGAGGGCCGAGCAGTACTTC. It is translated as CASSQGGRAEQYF. Drawing the rest from reference TRBV16 and TRBJ2-7, the complete variable domain is GEEVAQTPKHLVRGEGQKAKLYCAPIKGHSYVFWYQQVLKNEFKFLISFQNENVFDETGMPKERFSAKCLPNSPCSLEIQATKLEDSAVYFCASSQGGRAEQYFGPGTRLTVT.